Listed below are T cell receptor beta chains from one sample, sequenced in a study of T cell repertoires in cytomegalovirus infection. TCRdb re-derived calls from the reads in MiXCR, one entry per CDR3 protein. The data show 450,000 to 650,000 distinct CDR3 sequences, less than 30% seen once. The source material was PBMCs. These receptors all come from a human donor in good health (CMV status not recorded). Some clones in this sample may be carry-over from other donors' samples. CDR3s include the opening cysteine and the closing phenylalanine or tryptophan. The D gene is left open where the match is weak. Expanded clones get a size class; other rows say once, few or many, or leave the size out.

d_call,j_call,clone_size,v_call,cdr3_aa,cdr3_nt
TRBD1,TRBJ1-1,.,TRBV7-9,CASSFDRGPMNTEAFF,TGTGCCAGCAGCTTCGACAGGGGCCCCATGAACACTGAAGCTTTCTTT
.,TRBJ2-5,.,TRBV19,CASSMFGPKETQYF,TGTGCCAGTAGTATGTTCGGGCCCAAGGAGACCCAGTACTTC
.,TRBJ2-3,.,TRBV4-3,CASSQVNGDTQYF,TGCGCCAGCAGCCAAGTCAATGGAGATACGCAGTATTTT
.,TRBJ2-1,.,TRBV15,CATSRDARAGDYNEQFF,TGTGCCACCAGCAGAGATGCGCGAGCTGGGGACTACAATGAGCAGTTCTTC
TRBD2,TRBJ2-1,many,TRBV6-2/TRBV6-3,CASSLTSGSIAEQFF,TGTGCCAGCAGTCTAACTAGCGGGAGCATAGCTGAGCAGTTCTTC
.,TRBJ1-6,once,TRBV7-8,CASSPDSGNSPLHF,TGTGCCAGCAGCCCGGACAGTGGGAATTCACCCCTCCACTTT
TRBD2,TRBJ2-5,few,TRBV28,CASSFSREGPEETQYF,TGTGCCAGCAGTTTCTCGCGGGAGGGCCCGGAAGAGACCCAGTACTTC
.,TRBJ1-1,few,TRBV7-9,CASSSALGSGESEAFF,TGTGCCAGCAGCTCGGCTTTGGGGTCTGGGGAATCTGAAGCTTTCTTT
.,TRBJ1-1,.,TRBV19,CASTTSGAVAEAFF,TGTGCCAGTACTACTTCGGGGGCTGTGGCTGAAGCTTTCTTT
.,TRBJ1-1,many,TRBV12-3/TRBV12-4,CASSPRGVGTEAFF,TGTGCCAGCAGTCCTCGGGGGGTAGGCACTGAAGCTTTCTTT
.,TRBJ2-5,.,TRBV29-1,CSGDMGFQETQYF,TGCAGCGGCGATATGGGGTTCCAAGAGACCCAGTACTTC
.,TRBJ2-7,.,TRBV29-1,CSVEDRVGSPSYEQYF,TGCAGCGTTGAAGACAGGGTCGGTTCACCTAGCTACGAGCAGTACTTC
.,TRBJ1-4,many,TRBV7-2,CASSLARAGNEKLFF,TGTGCCAGCAGCTTAGCTCGGGCCGGGAATGAAAAACTGTTTTTT
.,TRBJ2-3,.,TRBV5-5,CASSPGVTSTDTQYF,TGTGCCAGCAGCCCAGGGGTGACTAGCACAGATACGCAGTATTTT
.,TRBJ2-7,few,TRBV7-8,CASSFPFGPTYEQYF,TGTGCCAGCAGCTTCCCGTTTGGGCCTACCTACGAGCAGTACTTC
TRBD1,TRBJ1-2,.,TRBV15,CATSSNRRDRGQLGYGYTF,TGTGCCACCAGCTCCAATCGGAGAGACAGGGGGCAATTAGGATATGGCTACACCTTC
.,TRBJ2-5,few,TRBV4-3,CASSRRLTETQYF,TGCGCCAGCAGCCGACGACTGACAGAGACCCAGTACTTC
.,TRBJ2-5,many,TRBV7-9,CASSLRSGETQYF,TGTGCCAGCAGCTTAAGGAGTGGGGAGACCCAGTACTTC
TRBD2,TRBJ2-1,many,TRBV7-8,CASSPPGSGRDEQFF,TGTGCCAGCAGCCCCCCGGGAAGCGGGAGGGATGAGCAGTTCTTC
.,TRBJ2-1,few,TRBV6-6,CASSLTGTWNEQFF,TGTGCCAGCAGCCTGACCGGGACTTGGAATGAGCAGTTCTTC
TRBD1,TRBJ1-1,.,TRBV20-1,CSASRRTGDF,TGCAGTGCTAGTCGACGGACAGGAGACTTT
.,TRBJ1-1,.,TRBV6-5,CASKMEGNTEAFF,TGTGCCAGCAAGATGGAGGGAAACACTGAAGCTTTCTTT
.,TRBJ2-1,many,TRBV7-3,CASSPGGGGYNEQFF,TGTGCCAGCAGCCCCGGGGGCGGGGGTTACAATGAGCAGTTCTTC
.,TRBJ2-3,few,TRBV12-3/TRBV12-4,CASIPGGSTDTQYF,TGTGCCAGCATTCCTGGGGGGAGCACAGATACGCAGTATTTT
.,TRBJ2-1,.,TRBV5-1,CASSLAGRAQGDIAPILSEQFF,TGCGCCAGCAGTTTGGCGGGTCGAGCGCAGGGTGATATTGCACCGATCTTGAGTGAGCAGTTCTTC
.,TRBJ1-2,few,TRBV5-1,CASSLDQGSYGYTF,TGCGCCAGCAGCTTGGACCAGGGAAGCTATGGCTACACCTTC
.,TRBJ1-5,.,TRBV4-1,CASSHLGQPQHF,TGCGCCAGCAGCCATTTAGGTCAGCCCCAGCATTTT
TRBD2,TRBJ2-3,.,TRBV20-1,CSASGREGTDTQYF,TGCAGTGCTAGCGGGCGGGAGGGCACAGATACGCAGTATTTT
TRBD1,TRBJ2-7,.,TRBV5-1,CASSLEGGGSYEQYF,TGCGCCAGCAGCTTGGAAGGGGGCGGCTCCTACGAGCAGTACTTC
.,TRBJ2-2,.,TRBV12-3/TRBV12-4,CASSPAVYTGELFF,TGTGCCAGCAGCCCAGCGGTTTACACCGGGGAGCTGTTTTTT
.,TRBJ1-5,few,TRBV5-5,CASSHGVTNQPQHF,TGTGCCAGCAGCCACGGGGTAACTAATCAGCCCCAGCATTTT
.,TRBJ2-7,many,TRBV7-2,CASSLVVAVVGSYEQYF,TGTGCCAGCAGCTTAGTGGTTGCGGTCGTTGGTTCCTACGAGCAGTACTTC
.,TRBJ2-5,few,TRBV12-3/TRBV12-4,CASSFSQETQYF,TGTGCCAGCAGTTTTTCCCAAGAGACCCAGTACTTC